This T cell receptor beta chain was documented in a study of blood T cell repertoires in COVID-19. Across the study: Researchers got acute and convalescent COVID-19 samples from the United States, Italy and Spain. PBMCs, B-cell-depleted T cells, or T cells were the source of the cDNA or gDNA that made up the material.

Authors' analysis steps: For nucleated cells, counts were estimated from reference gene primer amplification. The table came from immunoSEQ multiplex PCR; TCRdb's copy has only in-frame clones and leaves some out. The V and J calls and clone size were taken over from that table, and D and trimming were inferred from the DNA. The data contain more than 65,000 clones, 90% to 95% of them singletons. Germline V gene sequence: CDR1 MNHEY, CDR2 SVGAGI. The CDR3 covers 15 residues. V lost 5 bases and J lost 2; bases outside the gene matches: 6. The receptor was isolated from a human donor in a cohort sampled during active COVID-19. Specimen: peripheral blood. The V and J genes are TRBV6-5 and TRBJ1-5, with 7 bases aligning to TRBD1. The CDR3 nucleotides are TGTGCCAGCAGTCTGACAGGGACCCGCAATCAGCCCCAGCATTTT. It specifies CASSLTGTRNQPQHF.